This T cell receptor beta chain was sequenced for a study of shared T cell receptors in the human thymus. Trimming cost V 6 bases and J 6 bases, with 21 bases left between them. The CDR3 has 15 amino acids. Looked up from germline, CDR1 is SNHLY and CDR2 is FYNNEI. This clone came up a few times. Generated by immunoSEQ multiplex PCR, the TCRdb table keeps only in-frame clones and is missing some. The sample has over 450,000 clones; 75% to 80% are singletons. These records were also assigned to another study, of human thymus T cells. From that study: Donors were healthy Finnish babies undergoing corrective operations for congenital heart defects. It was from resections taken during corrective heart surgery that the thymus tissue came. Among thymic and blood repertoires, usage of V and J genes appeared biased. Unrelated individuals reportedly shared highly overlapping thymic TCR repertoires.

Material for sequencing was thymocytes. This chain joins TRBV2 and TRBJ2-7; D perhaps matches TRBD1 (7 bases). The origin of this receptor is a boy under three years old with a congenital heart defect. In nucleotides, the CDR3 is TGTGCCAGCAGGACTTCACAGGGGAGGAAGGGCGAGCAGTACTTC. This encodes CASRTSQGRKGEQYF.